Presented here are 18 T cell receptor beta chains from one specimen sequenced in a study of T cells after yellow fever vaccination. TCRdb reprocessed the 5' RACE reads via MiXCR and lists one record per CDR3 protein. The repertoire holds about 85,000 distinct CDR3 sequences, with about an eighth as singletons. This sample comprised CD8+ T cells not binding an NS4B(214-222) dextramer, sorted from PBMCs, obtained less than 25 days after the first yellow fever vaccination. These TCRs come from a man between 18 and 29 years old who received the YFV17D yellow fever vaccine.

The chain joins TRBV12-3 or TRBV12-4 to TRBJ1-2; 8 nucleotides align to TRBD1. This CDR3 has 15 amino acids. V lost 5 bases and J lost 6; bases outside the gene matches: 11. Here the CDR3 DNA reads TGTGCCAGCAGTAAAGGGACAGGAGGCGACAATGGCTACACCTTC. Translating it yields CASSKGTGGDNGYTF.

Judged by abundance, this clonotype is medium-sized. J is TRBJ2-3 and V is TRBV6-2 or TRBV6-3; D is ambiguous. Deletions cut 4 bases from V and 0 bases from J, with 5 bases between. Germline V lookup: CDR1 MNHEY, CDR2 SVGEGT. The length of the CDR3 is 13 residues. The CDR3 sequence is CASSLTSTDTQYF. The CDR3, as DNA: TGTGCCAGCAGTTTGACTAGCACAGATACGCAGTATTTT.

The J gene is TRBJ2-7, the V gene TRBV7-2; no clear D. V shed 4 bases and J shed 2 bases, with 15 bases lying between them. The CDR3 is 15 residues long. The germline V gene encodes CDR1 SGHTA and CDR2 FQGNSA. Here the CDR3 DNA reads TGTGCCAGCAGCTACAATAGTATCGGAACCTACGAGCAGTACGTC. It translates to CASSYNSIGTYEQYV.

The CDR3 spells CASREWYEQYV. For the CDR3, the DNA is TGTGCCAGCAGGGAGTGGTACGAGCAGTACGTC. The rearrangement uses TRBV6-1 and TRBJ2-7; no clear D. Germline CDR1 and CDR2: MNHNS and SASEGT. The V end lost 6 bases, the J end lost 4 bases, and 7 bases lay between the germline ends. The CDR3 sequence is 11 residues long.

This clonotype was counted ten times or more. J is TRBJ2-7 and V is TRBV10-2; no firm D call. CDR3 length: 13 amino acids. From germline, CDR1 is WSHSY and CDR2 SAAADI. V lost 6 bases and J lost 0, with 9 bases in between. CDR3 loop: CASRPGDSYEQYF. CDR3 DNA sequence: TGCGCCAGCAGGCCTGGGGACTCCTACGAGCAGTACTTC.

This clonotype was counted only a few times. The rearrangement joins TRBV15 to TRBJ2-5; possible D gene TRBD2, 5 bases. The V gene lost 3 bases and the J gene lost 1 base, with 9 bases spanning the gap. Germline lookup yields CDR1 LNHNV and CDR2 YYDKDF (reference sequence). The CDR3 contains 14 residues. CDR3 in amino acids: CATSRIASQETQYF. CDR3 sequence (DNA): TGTGCCACCAGCAGGATAGCGTCCCAAGAGACCCAGTACTTC.

The V and J genes are TRBV5-1 and TRBJ1-1; possibly TRBD1 for D (5 bases). Trimming removed 0 bases at V and 0 bases at J, with 9 bases between. The CDR3 contains 15 residues. From germline, CDR1 is SGHRS and CDR2 YFSETQ. CDR3 sequence reads: CASSLGQGVNTEAFF. The CDR3 nucleotides are TGCGCCAGCAGCTTGGGGCAAGGGGTGAACACTGAAGCTTTCTTT.

The rearrangement joins TRBV7-9 to TRBJ1-3; D unresolved. V was shortened by 6 bases and J by 7 bases, with 22 bases between the two germline ends. CDR1 SEHNR and CDR2 FQNEAQ come from the germline V gene (reference sequence). The CDR3 consists of 16 residues. In DNA, the CDR3 is TGTGCCAGCAGATCCCCGACGGACCTTCAAGGGAACACCATATATTTT. This encodes CASRSPTDLQGNTIYF. The full variable domain, with the rest looked up from reference TRBV7-9 and TRBJ1-3, is DTGVSQNPRHKITKRGQNVTFRCDPISEHNRLYWYRQTLGQGPEFLTYFQNEAQLEKSRLLSDRFSAERPKGSFSTLEIQRTEQGDSAMYLCASRSPTDLQGNTIYFGEGSWLTVV.

This clonotype appeared a few times. J is TRBJ2-5 and V is TRBV4-3, with TRBD2 identical over 8 bases. Germline V lookup: CDR1 LGHNA, CDR2 YSLEER. Trimming at V came to 0 bases and at J to 1 base, leaving 4 bases not matched to a gene. The CDR3 sequence is 16 residues long. CDR3 in amino acids: CASSQDGTSLQETQYF. DNA for the CDR3: TGCGCCAGCAGCCAAGATGGGACTAGTCTCCAAGAGACCCAGTACTTC.

The chain has TRBV7-9 and TRBJ2-7; D not certain. CDR3 length equals 13 residues. The germline gives CDR1 SEHNR, CDR2 FQNEAQ (reference sequence). V lost 3 bases, J lost 7 bases, and 13 bases lay in between. The CDR3 region has the DNA TGTGCCAGCAGCTTTGGCGGAATAGAAGAGCAGTACGTC. Amino acids: CASSFGGIEEQYV.

This clonotype was found a few times. This chain connects TRBV5-6 to TRBJ1-5, with a possible D match to TRBD1 (6 bases). The CDR3 is 13 amino acids. CDR1 and CDR2 from the germline V gene are SGHDT and YYEEEE. Trimming stripped 0 bases from V and 8 bases from J, with 9 bases between. The CDR3 is CASSLGGQKPQHF. CDR3 bases: TGTGCCAGCAGCTTGGGGGGGCAGAAGCCCCAGCATTTT.

The chain recombines TRBV4-1 with TRBJ1-1; D is possibly TRBD1 (6 bases). Germline CDR1 and CDR2: MGHRA and YSYEKL. The CDR3 spans 12 residues. Trimming removed 4 bases from V and 6 bases from J, with 9 bases in between. The CDR3 here is CASSRNRAEAFF. CDR3 nucleotide sequence: TGCGCCAGCAGCCGAAACAGGGCTGAAGCTTTCTTT.

This clonotype was counted a few times. The chain combines TRBV7-9 with TRBJ2-1, with no clear D. Germline CDR1 SEHNR, CDR2 FQNEAQ (reference sequence). Trimming pared 2 bases from V and 7 bases from J, leaving 9 bases between. The length of the CDR3 is 13 residues. CDR3 in amino acids: CASSLSLTNEQFF. The CDR3, as DNA: TGTGCCAGCAGCTTATCCCTTACGAATGAGCAGTTCTTC.

The J gene is TRBJ2-6, the V gene TRBV6-1, with a possible D match to TRBD2 (6 bases). The V gene lost 3 bases and the J gene lost 3 bases, with 9 bases spanning the gap. CDR1 and CDR2 from the germline V gene are MNHNS and SASEGT. The CDR3 loop spans 15 amino acids. The CDR3 DNA sequence: TGTGCCAGCAGTGACGGAGGGGTTGGGGCCAACGTCCTGACTTTC. Protein: CASSDGGVGANVLTF.

The sample holds many counts of this clonotype. The rearrangement links TRBV7-9 to TRBJ1-1; 10 bases are a match to TRBD1. Germline V lookup: CDR1 SEHNR, CDR2 FQNEAQ (reference sequence). This CDR3 comprises 15 residues. V lost 5 bases and J lost 5; bases outside the gene matches: 8. The chain's CDR3 is CASSARDRGETEAFF. The CDR3 region has the DNA TGTGCCAGCAGCGCCCGGGACAGGGGAGAGACTGAAGCTTTCTTT.

This clonotype was seen a handful of times. V usage is TRBV27 and J usage is TRBJ2-1, with 10 nucleotides matching TRBD1. This CDR3 is built from 13 residues. V gave up 5 bases and J gave up 13 bases; unmatched junction bases: 8. Germline V lookup: CDR1 MNHEY, CDR2 SMNVEV (reference sequence). The CDR3 loop reads CASSPGTGVFQFF. CDR3 nucleotide sequence: TGTGCCAGCAGTCCAGGGACAGGGGTTTTCCAGTTCTTC.

In its sample, this clonotype was seen a few times. J is TRBJ2-2 and V is TRBV7-9; 10 bases match TRBD2. The CDR3 has 16 amino acids. The junction had 7 bases not matched to a gene; V was cut back by 7 bases and J by 2 bases. From germline, CDR1 is SEHNR and CDR2 FQNEAQ (reference sequence). The CDR3 sequence: CASNPTSGPNTGELFF. CDR3 coding DNA: TGTGCCAGCAACCCGACTAGCGGGCCTAACACCGGGGAGCTGTTTTTT.

This chain joins TRBV19 and TRBJ1-6, with TRBD1 identical over 7 bases. Germline-derived CDR1 and CDR2 are LNHDA and SQIVND (reference sequence). V was clipped by 0 bases and J by 8 bases; unmatched bases: 4. The CDR3 spans 15 residues. CDR3: CASSIETGWDSPLHF. DNA for the CDR3: TGTGCCAGTAGTATAGAGACAGGGTGGGATTCACCCCTCCACTTT.